This T cell receptor beta chain was sequenced during a study of blood T cells in healthy people across ages. Germline CDR1 LGHDT, CDR2 YNNKEL (reference sequence). CDR3 size: 12 residues. V was trimmed by 3 bases and J by 6 bases, leaving 8 bases between them. This clonotype was seen only a few times. It was with a sample-barcoded 5' primer and a J-beta primer mix that a second PCR of about 6 to 12 cycles was run. From the 5' RACE reads, TCRdb called clonotypes with MiXCR, one entry per CDR3 protein. Counted here are approximately 690,000 distinct CDR3 sequences, 58% occurring once; the ten biggest clones make up around 37%.

This receptor was identified in a man aged 55 to 70 in good health. Specimen: blood. This sequence joins TRBV3-1 and TRBJ1-1; possible D gene TRBD1, 6 bases. This CDR3 is CASSQAGAEAFF. The CDR3 DNA follows: TGTGCCAGCAGCCAGGCAGGGGCTGAAGCTTTCTTT.